A selection of T cell receptor beta chains follows, all from one sample in a study of blood T cell repertoires in COVID-19. TCRdb keeps only in-frame clones here, not all; method: immunoSEQ multiplex PCR. Here the sample spans around 99,000 clones, around 84% being singletons. Material: peripheral blood. The receptors here all came from a woman aged 80 or over with active or convalescent COVID-19. The CDR3 runs from the conserved cysteine through the conserved F or W. A D gene is named only where the DNA matches it firmly. Expanded clones get a size class; other rows say once, few or many, or leave the size out.

j_call	v_call	d_call	clone_size	cdr3_nt	cdr3_aa
TRBJ2-1	TRBV5-4	TRBD2	NA	TGTGCCAGCAGCAACCCGGGACTAGCGGGAGTATTTGAGCAGTTCTTC	CASSNPGLAGVFEQFF
TRBJ1-4	TRBV28	NA	NA	TGTGCCAGCAGTCTGGCGGGCGGGGGTAATGAAAAACTGTTTTTT	CASSLAGGGNEKLFF
TRBJ2-7	TRBV27	NA	NA	TGTGCCAGCAGCCCAGGGACATACGCCGAGCAGTACTTC	CASSPGTYAEQYF
TRBJ1-2	TRBV28	NA	NA	TGTGCCAGCAGTACACAAGGTTGGGGCGCCGGGTACTATGGCTACACCTTC	CASSTQGWGAGYYGYTF
TRBJ1-5	TRBV28	NA	NA	TGTGCCATCCAGGGAGGTGGCAATCAGCCCCAGCATTTT	CAIQGGGNQPQHF
TRBJ2-7	TRBV18	TRBD1	NA	TGTGCCAGCTCATCCACAGGGGCCTACGAGCAGTACTTC	CASSSTGAYEQYF
TRBJ2-6	TRBV3-1/TRBV3-2	TRBD2	NA	TGTGCCAGCAGCACCCGACTAGCGGGAGGGCCGCCTGGGGCCAACGTCCTGACTTTC	CASSTRLAGGPPGANVLTF
TRBJ2-7	TRBV10-3	TRBD2	NA	TGTGCCATCAAAGGTAGCGGGAGCTACGAGCAGTACTTC	CAIKGSGSYEQYF
TRBJ2-7	TRBV18	TRBD2	NA	TGTGCCAGCTCAGCGACTAGCGGGGGCTCCTACGAGCAGTACTTC	CASSATSGGSYEQYF
TRBJ2-7	TRBV7-6	TRBD1	few	TGTGCCAGCAGCCCTCGGGGACAGGGCTTTTACGAGCAGTACTTC	CASSPRGQGFYEQYF
TRBJ2-1	TRBV18	NA	NA	TGTGCCAGCTCACCGGGACTCGAACGAAACAATGAGCAGTTCTTC	CASSPGLERNNEQFF
TRBJ2-5	TRBV24-1	TRBD1	once	TGTGCCACCAGTGAAACAGGGGGCGGTTTAGAAGAGACCCAGTACTTC	CATSETGGGLEETQYF
TRBJ2-2	TRBV3-1/TRBV3-2	TRBD2	NA	TGTGCCAGCAGCGGGGGACTAGCGGGAGGCCCCGGAGGGGAGCTGTTTTTT	CASSGGLAGGPGGELFF
TRBJ2-1	TRBV6-5	TRBD1	NA	TGTGCCATTTCGGACAGGGATGGCAATGAGCAGTTCTTC	CAISDRDGNEQFF
TRBJ2-1	TRBV7-2	TRBD2	NA	TGTGCCAGCAGCGAAACTAGCGGCCCCTCCTACAATGAGCAGTTCTTC	CASSETSGPSYNEQFF
TRBJ1-1	TRBV28	NA	few	TGTGCCAGCAGTTTATTTATCCGTCGCGGCAGCTTAAACACTGAAGCTTTCTTT	CASSLFIRRGSLNTEAFF
TRBJ2-7	TRBV5-4	NA	NA	TGTGCCAGCAGCTCTCGACTAGTTGACGAGCAGTACTTC	CASSSRLVDEQYF
TRBJ2-3	TRBV6-5	TRBD1	NA	TGTGCACCATGGGACAGTAGCCCAGATACGCAGTATTTT	CAPWDSSPDTQYF
TRBJ1-4	TRBV5-5	NA	once	TGTGCCAGCAGCTTGGGTCCGGGAGCTAATGAAAAACTGTTTTTT	CASSLGPGANEKLFF
TRBJ2-1	TRBV28	TRBD2	NA	TGTGCCAGCAGTTTAGATAGAGGGAGGGCCCTGGATGAGCAGTTCTTC	CASSLDRGRALDEQFF
TRBJ2-3	TRBV28	TRBD1	NA	TGTGCCAGCAGTGCGTCCACAGGGGGCCCCCTTGTAGATACGCAGTATTTT	CASSASTGGPLVDTQYF